One TCR beta chain is described in this entry. Its antigen is as yet unknown. Template switching with 5'RACE generated the TCR cDNA and added a universal primer site and UMIs. MiXCR was run by TCRdb on the 5' RACE reads, yielding one entry per CDR3 protein. Among 200,000 to 300,000 distinct CDR3 sequences listed, roughly 13% were seen once. Looked up from germline, CDR1 is SGHAT and CDR2 is FQNNGV. V gave up 5 bases and J gave up 5 bases, with 22 bases separating them. This CDR3 comprises 16 residues. The data stem from a study of T cells after yellow fever vaccination. Study-wide results and caveats: Post-booster reappearance was seen for most primary-vaccination clones (roughly 96% CD4, 85% to 90% CD8).

The TCR comes from a man between 25 and 39 years old who received the YFV17D yellow fever vaccine. The rearrangement links TRBV11-2 to TRBJ2-7; D perhaps matches TRBD2 (6 bases). This sample comprised CD4+ T cells sorted from PBMCs, obtained 45 days after the yellow fever booster vaccination. DNA for the CDR3: TGTGCCAGCAGCCGCGGGGTGTTGAATCGGGGCAACGAGCAGTACTTC. It codes for CASSRGVLNRGNEQYF.